Below are 10 T cell receptor beta chains sequenced from a single sample in a study of T cell changes during pregnancy in multiple sclerosis (dated by TCRdb to about 2019). The library came from the immunoSEQ multiplex PCR assay. Sourced from immuneACCESS, this table was stored by TCRdb with only in-frame sequences that have V and J called. A share of the clones is absent; for the studies checked, an unresolved V gene accounts for under half, and the remainder has no known explanation. The sample has some 40,000 clones on record, 80% to 95% of them singletons. In total, the top ten clones hold 0.3% to 0.4% of the sample. The sequencing used CD4+ T cells from peripheral blood mononuclear cells, collected in the third trimester of pregnancy. The receptors derive from a female donor in good health, enrolled as a control in a pregnancy study.

The chain uses TRBV28 and TRBJ1-2; D ambiguous. Germline V lookup: CDR1 MDHEN, CDR2 SYDVKM. V was shortened by 5 bases and J by 5 bases, with 9 bases between the two germline ends. The CDR3 is made up of 12 amino acids. This chain's CDR3 is CASSPLQYGYTF. The CDR3, as DNA: TGTGCCAGCAGTCCCCTCCAGTATGGCTACACCTTC.

The rearrangement joins TRBV9 to TRBJ1-1, with 9 bases matching TRBD1. V lost 3 bases and J lost 11; bases outside the gene matches: 11. Germline CDR1 is SGDLS and CDR2 is YYNGEE. The CDR3 consists of 14 residues. The CDR3 loop reads CASSGNPGQGRAFF. DNA for the CDR3: TGTGCCAGCAGCGGGAATCCGGGACAGGGTCGGGCTTTCTTT.

The chain uses TRBV5-8 and TRBJ2-5; TRBD2 agrees at 7 bases. Trimming removed 0 bases from V and 5 bases from J; junction bases left unmatched: 7. The germline CDR1 and CDR2 sequences are SGHTS and YDEGEE. This CDR3 comprises 15 residues. The CDR3 DNA sequence: TGTGCCAGCAGCTTGGCCGGGGGGAGTGGTGAGACCCAGTACTTC. This gives the protein CASSLAGGSGETQYF.

The J gene is TRBJ1-2, the V gene TRBV6-5, with TRBD1 matching over 7 bases. This CDR3 region has 12 residues. V gave up 10 bases and J gave up 6 bases; unmatched junction bases: 8. Germline assignment: CDR1 MNHEY and CDR2 SVGAGI. The DNA of the CDR3 is TGTGCCACCATGTATCAGGGGGATGGCTACACCTTC. This encodes CATMYQGDGYTF.

The rearrangement uses TRBV5-1 and TRBJ2-1, with 7 bases aligning to TRBD2. Per germline, CDR1 SGHRS and CDR2 YFSETQ. The V segment lost 0 bases and the J segment 3 bases; nucleotides outside the gene matches: 15. The CDR3 is 19 residues long. For the CDR3, the DNA is TGCGCCAGCAGCTTGGCGTTTGGGTTCCTAGCGGAGAACTACAATGAGCAGTTCTTC. Translating gives CASSLAFGFLAENYNEQFF. Together with reference TRBV5-1 and TRBJ2-1, the CDR3 gives the full variable domain: KAGVTQTPRYLIKTRGQQVTLSCSPISGHRSVSWYQQTPGQGLQFLFEYFSETQRNKGNFPGRFSGRQFSNSRSEMNVSTLELGDSALYLCASSLAFGFLAENYNEQFFGPGTRLTVL.

The genes are TRBV27 and TRBJ1-3, with TRBD1 matching 9 bases. Per the germline V gene, CDR1 is MNHEY and CDR2 is SMNVEV (reference sequence). The junction had 7 bases not matched to a gene; V was cut back by 6 bases and J by 4 bases. This CDR3 is 15 amino acids long. CDR3 residues: CASRQGQGFGNTIYF. The CDR3 DNA reads as TGTGCCAGCAGGCAAGGACAGGGGTTCGGAAACACCATATATTTT.

The chain links TRBV6-5 to TRBJ2-1; D not resolved. From germline, CDR1 is MNHEY and CDR2 SVGAGI. Trimming removed 7 bases from V and 5 bases from J, with 6 bases in between. CDR3 length equals 11 residues. The CDR3: CASTNNNEQFF. Here the CDR3 DNA reads TGTGCCAGCACTAATAACAATGAGCAGTTCTTC.

The chain employs TRBV4-2 and TRBJ2-3, with 10 bases that match TRBD2. With 2 bases clipped from V and 5 bases from J, the junction kept 7 bases outside the gene matches. Germline V CDR1 and CDR2: LGHNA, YNFKEQ. The CDR3 has 16 amino acids. Written as DNA, the CDR3 is TGTGCCAGCAGCCAAACGCTAGCGGGGGCCAGAGATACGCAGTATTTT. This codes for CASSQTLAGARDTQYF.

Only one count was recorded for this clone. This rearrangement joins TRBV19 to TRBJ2-4; D might be TRBD2 (6 bases). V dropped 1 base and J dropped 8 bases, with 18 bases sitting between them. Looked up from germline, CDR1 is LNHDA and CDR2 is SQIVND (reference sequence). The CDR3 is 16 amino acids. CDR3 sequence: CASSIGGDSGRHIQYF. CDR3 sequence (DNA): TGTGCCAGTAGTATAGGCGGGGATTCGGGGAGACACATTCAGTACTTC.

The chain links TRBV13 to TRBJ1-5; D possibly corresponds to TRBD1 (5 bases). Deletions cut 0 bases from V and 4 bases from J, with 10 bases between. The CDR3 sequence is 15 residues long. Germline lookup yields CDR1 PRHDT and CDR2 FYEKMQ (reference sequence). The CDR3 sequence is CASSLGQGMNQPQHF. The CDR3 DNA is TGTGCCAGCAGCTTAGGCCAGGGCATGAATCAGCCCCAGCATTTT.